The 24 T cell receptor beta chains below come from one sample, sequenced in a study of blood T cells in healthy people across ages. Then a second PCR, running about 6 to 12 cycles, was carried out with a sample-barcoded 5' primer and a J-beta primer mix. TCRdb reprocessed the 5' RACE reads with MiXCR, giving one entry per CDR3 protein. The table includes 600,000 to 1,000,000 distinct CDR3 sequences, just under 25% detected once. A further study also used this sample, focusing on T cells of mothers and their children.

Input material: blood. These receptors originate from a boy between 10 and 17 years old in good health.

The table lists this clonotype with a few counts. V usage is TRBV20-1 and J usage is TRBJ1-1; possible D gene TRBD1, 5 bases. Trimming cost V 0 bases and J 6 bases, with 11 bases left between them. In germline, CDR1 is DFQATT, CDR2 SNEGSKA (reference sequence). This CDR3 is 13 amino acids long. CDR3 DNA: TGCAGTGCTAGAGAGGGCGGGGGGGCTGAAGCTTTCTTT. Its protein is CSAREGGGAEAFF.

This CDR3 reads CASSFTGSYYEQYF. CDR3 sequence (DNA): TGTGCCAGCAGCTTTACCGGGAGTTACTACGAGCAGTACTTC. V gene TRBV7-9 combines with J gene TRBJ2-5; D possibly corresponds to TRBD2 (6 bases). Near its end, the DNA agrees better with TRBJ2-7, so the J call may be wrong. Germline values: CDR1 SEHNR, CDR2 FQNEAQ (reference sequence). The CDR3 covers 14 residues.

The CDR3 DNA sequence: TGCGCCAGCAGCCTCGGAGTTAAGGAGACCCAGTACTTC. Translation gives CASSLGVKETQYF. The rearrangement links TRBV5-1 to TRBJ2-5; no clear D. This CDR3 has 13 amino acids. With 4 bases removed from V and 5 bases from J, the gap between germline ends came to 12 bases. Looked up from germline, CDR1 is SGHRS and CDR2 is YFSETQ.

This clonotype appeared a few times. V and J are TRBV3-1 and TRBJ2-7; D remains unclear. This CDR3 has 13 amino acids. CDR1 and CDR2 (germline): LGHDT, YNNKEL (reference sequence). V lost 6 bases to trimming and J lost 5 bases, with 14 bases between them. CDR3 residues: CASRDGNKHEQYF. The CDR3 nucleotides are TGTGCCAGCAGGGACGGCAACAAACACGAGCAGTACTTC.

This rearrangement joins TRBV7-2 to TRBJ2-1, with 8 bases lining up with TRBD2. Trimming cost V 2 bases and J 6 bases; bases outside gene matches: 9. The CDR3 has 16 amino acids. The germline CDR1 and CDR2 sequences are SGHTA and FQGNSA. CDR3 in amino acids: CASSLLGAGGGNEQFF. The CDR3 DNA follows: TGTGCCAGCAGCTTACTGGGGGCGGGAGGCGGCAATGAGCAGTTCTTC.

V usage is TRBV6-5 and J usage is TRBJ2-4; D unresolved. V was pared by 4 bases and J by 6 bases, with 10 bases between. The germline V gene encodes CDR1 MNHEY and CDR2 SVGAGI. This CDR3 is 13 amino acids long. CDR3 sequence reads: CASSSTVTNIQYF. The CDR3 DNA reads TGTGCCAGCAGTTCCACAGTTACAAACATTCAGTACTTC.

This clonotype was counted between two and nine times. The V call is TRBV29-1, the J call TRBJ2-3; no definite D call. The CDR3 has 11 residues. Germline assignment: CDR1 SQVTM and CDR2 ANQGSEA. V shed 5 bases and J shed 0 bases, with 3 bases lying between them. CDR3 residues: CSVLSTDTQYF. CDR3 coding DNA: TGCAGCGTTTTGAGCACAGATACGCAGTATTTT.

Here the CDR3 reads CASSQGGREETQYF. For the CDR3, the DNA is TGTGCCAGCAGCCAAGGTGGGAGGGAAGAGACCCAGTACTTC. The chain combines TRBV4-2 with TRBJ2-5; TRBD2 matches 7 bases. V dropped 1 base and J dropped 3; count of bases not matched to a gene: 2. The CDR3 spans 14 residues. Germline V lookup: CDR1 LGHNA, CDR2 YNFKEQ.

This clonotype was recorded at least ten times. This rearrangement joins TRBV29-1 to TRBJ2-3; D ambiguous. CDR1 is SQVTM, CDR2 ANQGSEA, per germline. Trimming shortened V by 3 bases and J by 3 bases, and 7 bases separated the two germline ends. This CDR3 comprises 12 residues. The CDR3 region is CSVDSRTDTQYF. The CDR3 coding sequence is TGCAGCGTTGATTCTAGAACAGATACGCAGTATTTT.

The chain has TRBV2 and TRBJ1-5; tentatively, D is TRBD1 (6 bases). CDR1 and CDR2 from the germline V gene are SNHLY and FYNNEI. V was trimmed by 6 bases and J by 6 bases, leaving 15 bases between them. CDR3 length: 14 residues. CDR3: CASRLTGHAQPQHF. The CDR3 DNA reads as TGTGCCAGCAGGCTCACAGGGCACGCTCAGCCCCAGCATTTT.

This rearrangement joins TRBV7-9 to TRBJ2-3, with TRBD2 identical over 12 bases. The CDR3 has 16 residues. Germline V gene data show CDR1 as SEHNR and CDR2 as FQNEAQ (reference sequence). The V and J ends lost 4 bases and 6 bases, in that order; junction bases with no gene match: 8. CDR3 nucleotide sequence: TGTGCCAGCAGCTCCCGGACTAGCGGGGTTGCGGATACGCAGTATTTT. Its protein product is CASSSRTSGVADTQYF.

The chain joins TRBV6-1 to TRBJ2-7; 9 nucleotides agree with TRBD1. Germline trimming cut 7 bases from V and 5 bases from J; bases unmatched to any gene: 12. Germline values: CDR1 MNHNS, CDR2 SASEGT. The CDR3 loop spans 15 amino acids. CDR3 DNA: TGTGCCAGCACCGATTTAGGACAGGGGTCCGACGAGCAGTACTTC. This gives the protein CASTDLGQGSDEQYF.

The genes are TRBV15 and TRBJ2-7; 10 bases align to TRBD2. V gave up 0 bases and J gave up 9 bases; unmatched junction bases: 5. This CDR3 comprises 14 residues. CDR1 and CDR2 from the germline V gene are LNHNV and YYDKDF (reference sequence). Here the CDR3 DNA reads TGTGCCACCAGCAGAGACCTAGCGGGGGAGGGGCAGTACTTC. Translation: CATSRDLAGEGQYF.

The chain is built from TRBV7-2 and TRBJ2-3; D is possibly TRBD2 (5 bases). CDR1 SGHTA and CDR2 FQGNSA come from the germline V gene. The CDR3 runs to 17 residues. The V end was cut by 2 bases, the J end by 0 bases, with 15 bases between. This CDR3 is CASSLRPSGLSTDTQYF. CDR3 sequence (DNA): TGTGCCAGCAGCTTAAGGCCCAGCGGACTTAGCACAGATACGCAGTATTTT.

The chain combines TRBV4-1 with TRBJ2-3; D unclear. This CDR3 has 13 residues. Germline values: CDR1 MGHRA, CDR2 YSYEKL. The V end was cut by 4 bases, the J end by 6 bases, with 11 bases between. The CDR3 nucleotides read TGCGCCAGCAGCCCGACGGACGCGGATACGCAGTATTTT. It specifies CASSPTDADTQYF.

J is TRBJ2-2 and V is TRBV11-2; 11 bases align to TRBD2. The CDR3 contains 15 residues. With V trimmed by 7 bases and J by 7 bases, 8 bases remained unmatched. Looked up from germline, CDR1 is SGHAT and CDR2 is FQNNGV. Here the CDR3 DNA reads TGTGCCAGCACCGCACTAGCGGGAGAGGGCGGGGAGCTGTTTTTT. Its protein is CASTALAGEGGELFF. The variable domain in full, completed from reference TRBV11-2 and TRBJ2-2, reads EAGVAQSPRYKIIEKRQSVAFWCNPISGHATLYWYQQILGQGPKLLIQFQNNGVVDDSQLPKDRFSAERLKGVDSTLKIQPAKLEDSAVYLCASTALAGEGGELFFGEGSRLTVL.

Regarding this clonotype: Sequence at one end of the junction differs from germline and may be a read error. The chain uses TRBV6-5 and TRBJ2-1; TRBD1 agrees at 8 bases. Matching the DNA end better, TRBJ2-5 makes the J call doubtful. Germline assignment: CDR1 MNHEY and CDR2 SVGAGI. This CDR3 contains 17 residues. CDR3 nucleotides: TGTGCCAGCAGCTACTCAGTGACAGGGGCGAAGTTAGAGACCCAGTACTTC. Protein: CASSYSVTGAKLETQYF.

This sequence joins TRBV7-9 and TRBJ2-5; D gene ambiguous. The J call could be wrong; TRBJ2-1 is a better fit for the DNA end. The CDR3 extends over 14 amino acids. Per germline, CDR1 SEHNR and CDR2 FQNEAQ (reference sequence). CDR3 sequence reads: CVVSGRPQTNEQFF. In DNA, the CDR3 is TGTGTCGTCTCGGGTCGGCCACAAACTAATGAGCAGTTCTTC.

This clonotype was detected a few times. V usage is TRBV20-1 and J usage is TRBJ2-3, with D tentatively TRBD2 (5 bases). The CDR3 has 13 amino acids. V was shortened by 4 bases and J by 3 bases, with 11 bases between the two germline ends. Germline lookup yields CDR1 DFQATT and CDR2 SNEGSKA (reference sequence). In nucleotides, the CDR3 is TGCAGTGCTAAACCGCGACTAACAGATACGCAGTATTTT. Protein sequence: CSAKPRLTDTQYF.

V usage is TRBV30 and J usage is TRBJ1-1, with a possible D match to TRBD1 (6 bases). The CDR3 is made up of 12 amino acids. CDR1 GTSNPN and CDR2 SVGIG come from the germline V gene (reference sequence). V shed 2 bases and J shed 7 bases, with 11 bases lying between them. DNA for the CDR3: TGTGCCTGGAGTAAGGGGGGAAATGAAGCTTTCTTT. Translating it yields CAWSKGGNEAFF.

This clonotype showed up just a few times. The chain recombines TRBV6-1 with TRBJ2-6; D is undetermined. Deletions cut 7 bases from V and 0 bases from J, with 10 bases between. The CDR3 has 15 amino acids. Germline assignment: CDR1 MNHNS and CDR2 SASEGT. The DNA for the CDR3 is TGTGCCAGCACGGAGAAGACCTCTGGGGCCAACGTCCTGACTTTC. Amino acid sequence: CASTEKTSGANVLTF.

The genes are TRBV4-1 and TRBJ2-1; 15 nucleotides match TRBD2. J lost 7 bases, V lost 3 bases, and 13 bases had no gene match. The CDR3 has 19 residues. Germline assignment: CDR1 MGHRA and CDR2 YSYEKL. The CDR3 region is CASSHPHGLAGGVMNEQFF. The CDR3 DNA follows: TGCGCCAGCAGCCATCCTCATGGACTAGCGGGGGGGGTCATGAATGAGCAGTTCTTC.

V gene TRBV14 combines with J gene TRBJ2-1, with D hard to call. The length of the CDR3 is 16 residues. Germline CDR1 and CDR2: SGHDN and FVKESK. The V and J ends lost 0 bases and 0 bases respectively, with 9 bases between them. The CDR3, as DNA: TGTGCCAGCAGCCAAGATGCCTACAGCTCCTACAATGAGCAGTTCTTC. It encodes CASSQDAYSSYNEQFF.

Of note for this clonotype: An end of the junction differs from the germline gene, which may be a read error. The chain uses TRBV28 and TRBJ1-2, with 9 bases that match TRBD1. Germline V gene lookup returns CDR1 MDHEN and CDR2 SYDVKM. CDR3 length: 15 residues. CDR3 region: CAGSLRGQGSYGYTF. CDR3 sequence (DNA): TGTGCCGGCAGTTTAAGGGGACAGGGCTCCTATGGCTACACCTTC.